This T cell receptor (beta chain) was retrieved from a study of T cell responses to AZD1222 COVID-19 vaccine. General observations from the study: It was only after the peak T cell response that any repertoires were sampled. Clonal diversity may have been underestimated in mostly white British donors. Regions 160-218 and 743-854 dominated among vaccine-associated CD4 TCRs spanning spike. The study reported that nearly half of spike-specific TCRs target unmutated variant regions.

Germline lookup yields CDR1 GTSNPN and CDR2 SVGIG (reference sequence). V dropped 4 bases and J dropped 3 bases, with 16 bases sitting between them. The CDR3 consists of 14 residues. Note on this clone: What it recognizes is unknown.

The table came from immunoSEQ multiplex PCR; TCRdb's copy has only in-frame clones and leaves some out. The sample holds fewer than 250,000 clones, approximately 94% seen once. The TCR originated in an adult in good health. The specimen was peripheral blood, collected on day 0 of MenACWY control vaccination. The chain uses TRBV30 and TRBJ2-7; D perhaps matches TRBD2 (5 bases). The CDR3 DNA follows: TGTGCCTGGACGAGGGTCCCCTCTCACTACGAGCAGTACTTC. Its translation is CAWTRVPSHYEQYF.